The 29 T cell receptor beta chains reported below all come from one sample, sequenced in a study of Ad26.COV2.S vaccination and SARS-CoV-2 variants. The method was immunoSEQ multiplex PCR; TCRdb's version includes in-frame clones alone and lacks a portion of them. The table lists some 400,000 clones, approximately 90% of them singletons. Indicated treatment: some 20 received Ad26.COV2.S at low or high dose, single or two shots; several received placebo; per-sample allocation not given. Samples were taken on day 63 after the first vaccine or placebo injection. Sample: peripheral blood, taken in a trial of Ad26.COV2.S vaccine versus placebo. All receptors come from a person aged 18-65 years who received the Ad26.COV2.S COVID-19 vaccine or a placebo.

This chain links TRBV19 with TRBJ1-2; 7 positions match TRBD1. J was trimmed by 4 bases and V by 5 bases; bases with no gene match: 10. CDR3 length equals 15 residues. Germline loops: CDR1 LNHDA, CDR2 SQIVND (reference sequence). As DNA, the CDR3 is TGTGCCAGTAGTCCCGGGACAGACTCAGTCTATGGCTACACCTTC. It encodes CASSPGTDSVYGYTF.

This clone showed up just a few times. The J gene is TRBJ1-1, the V gene TRBV6-1; weak D call: TRBD1 (5 bases). Germline V CDR1 and CDR2: MNHNS, SASEGT. The CDR3 spans 14 residues. Trimming left V 1 base short and J 5 bases short, with 11 bases between. The CDR3 DNA reads as TGTGCCAGCAGTGAAGGCGGGGGGAAGACTGAAGCTTTCTTT. Translated, it gives CASSEGGGKTEAFF.

The chain recombines TRBV9 with TRBJ2-5; D could derive from TRBD1 or TRBD2 (5 bases each). This CDR3 contains 15 residues. V lost 0 bases, J lost 1 base, and 10 bases lay in between. Germline V gene sequence: CDR1 SGDLS, CDR2 YYNGEE. The CDR3 reads CASSVAPGTQETQYF. The CDR3 nucleotides read TGTGCCAGCAGCGTAGCCCCAGGGACCCAAGAGACCCAGTACTTC.

The chain is built from TRBV5-5 and TRBJ2-1; D is undetermined. Trimming left V 1 base short and J 1 base short, with 12 bases between. The CDR3 is made up of 16 amino acids. The germline CDR1 and CDR2 sequences are SGHKS and YYEKEE (reference sequence). Here the CDR3 DNA reads TGTGCCAGCAGCTTGTGGAGCTCCCAGTCCTACAATGAGCAGTTCTTC. Translating gives CASSLWSSQSYNEQFF.

This chain uses TRBV5-4 with TRBJ1-2; TRBD1 might be the D (5 bases). The CDR3 totals 13 residues. The V end lost 1 base, the J end lost 8 bases, and 12 bases lay between the germline ends. Germline V gives CDR1 SGHNT, CDR2 YYREEE (reference sequence). CDR3 nucleotide sequence: TGTGCCAGCAGCTTGCCCTCCAGGGCCGGCTACACCTTC. Protein sequence: CASSLPSRAGYTF.

This clone was seen once. V and J are TRBV6-4 and TRBJ2-3; the match to TRBD2 covers 8 bases. This CDR3 has 15 amino acids. Germline CDR1 and CDR2: MRHNA and SNTAGT. V shed 2 bases, J shed 3 bases, and the junction held 4 bases outside the gene matches. The CDR3 region is CASSDAASGTDTQYF. The CDR3, as DNA: TGTGCCAGCAGTGACGCAGCTAGCGGGACAGATACGCAGTATTTT.

The chain uses TRBV28 and TRBJ1-3; 8 bases map to TRBD1. The CDR3 extends over 14 amino acids. Germline loops: CDR1 MDHEN, CDR2 SYDVKM. V shed 7 bases and J 2 bases; nucleotides not matched to a gene: 4. In DNA, the CDR3 is TGTGCCAGCATCCCACAGGGGGCTGGAAACACCATATATTTT. Its protein product is CASIPQGAGNTIYF.

This rearrangement joins TRBV6-5 to TRBJ2-5; 7 nucleotides agree with TRBD2. Germline V gives CDR1 MNHEY, CDR2 SVGAGI. V lost 6 bases and J lost 2; bases outside the gene matches: 9. The CDR3 length is 15 residues. CDR3 DNA: TGTGCCAGCAGGGGGGAGGGGAGAATTCAAGAGACCCAGTACTTC. This codes for CASRGEGRIQETQYF.

This clone was found once. J is TRBJ2-3 and V is TRBV7-9; possible D gene TRBD1, 5 bases. V was pared by 1 base and J by 4 bases, with 6 bases between. The germline gives CDR1 SEHNR, CDR2 FQNEAQ (reference sequence). This CDR3 comprises 13 residues. The CDR3 nucleotides are TGTGCCAGCAGCTTAGGGGGCTCAGATACGCAGTATTTT. It yields the protein CASSLGGSDTQYF.

This chain links TRBV11-3 with TRBJ2-2; D is unclear. The CDR3 has 13 amino acids. The V gene lost 3 bases and the J gene lost 6 bases, with 8 bases spanning the gap. Germline V gene sequence: CDR1 SGHNT, CDR2 YENEEA. CDR3: CASSFTFSGELFF. DNA of the CDR3: TGTGCCAGCAGCTTTACATTTTCCGGGGAGCTGTTTTTT.

V usage is TRBV6-5 and J usage is TRBJ2-2; possible D gene TRBD1, 6 bases. This CDR3 comprises 13 residues. Germline CDR1 MNHEY, CDR2 SVGAGI. V lost 6 bases to trimming and J lost 4 bases, with 9 bases between them. The CDR3 reads CASRQGGTGELFF. The CDR3 DNA reads as TGTGCCAGCAGACAGGGCGGCACCGGGGAGCTGTTTTTT.

The V and J genes are TRBV7-2 and TRBJ2-2, with D unclear. Germline assignment: CDR1 SGHTA and CDR2 FQGNSA. This CDR3 contains 15 residues. V was shortened by 2 bases and J by 3 bases, with 10 bases between the two germline ends. CDR3 amino acids: CASSLSGAYTGELFF. The CDR3 nucleotides are TGTGCCAGCAGCTTATCAGGAGCCTACACCGGGGAGCTGTTTTTT.

The chain joins TRBV30 to TRBJ1-4, with TRBD1 matching 7 bases. This CDR3 has 15 amino acids. Looked up from germline, CDR1 is GTSNPN and CDR2 is SVGIG (reference sequence). V shed 2 bases, J shed 4 bases, and the junction held 7 bases outside the gene matches. CDR3 loop: CAWSRGTVLNEKLFF. The CDR3, as DNA: TGTGCCTGGAGTAGGGGGACAGTTCTTAATGAAAAACTGTTTTTT.

V gene TRBV6-6 combines with J gene TRBJ2-7; D is uncertain. Germline V lookup: CDR1 MNHNY, CDR2 SVGAGI (reference sequence). The ends were cut back, 5 bases at V and 4 bases at J, with 9 bases in the middle. CDR3 length equals 12 residues. In DNA, the CDR3 is TGTGCCAGCAGTCCTGACGGTTACGAGCAGTACTTC. Translated: CASSPDGYEQYF.

J is TRBJ2-1 and V is TRBV5-4; D possibly matches TRBD1 or TRBD2 (5 bases each). The CDR3 totals 14 residues. Per the germline V gene, CDR1 is SGHNT and CDR2 is YYREEE (reference sequence). The CDR3 DNA follows: TGTGCGGCCGGGACGCCGAGCTCCTACAATGAGCAGTTCTTC. This gives the protein CAAGTPSSYNEQFF.

The genes are TRBV29-1 and TRBJ1-1, with D possibly being TRBD1 (6 bases). This CDR3 comprises 13 residues. Germline CDR1 SQVTM, CDR2 ANQGSEA. Trimming removed 7 bases at V and 1 base at J, with 13 bases between. The CDR3 region has the DNA TGCAGCGGGGGGGCCCTCGGGAACACTGAAGCTTTCTTT. Protein: CSGGALGNTEAFF.

The chain recombines TRBV19 with TRBJ1-1, with unresolved D. V gave up 2 bases and J gave up 1 base, with 5 bases separating them. This CDR3 is 13 amino acids long. The germline V gene encodes CDR1 LNHDA and CDR2 SQIVND (reference sequence). CDR3 nucleotide sequence: TGTGCCAGTAGTATACATAGGAACACTGAAGCTTTCTTT. Translating it yields CASSIHRNTEAFF.

The genes are TRBV30 and TRBJ2-1; no clear D. Trimming stripped 1 base from V and 5 bases from J, with 9 bases between. CDR3 size: 13 residues. CDR1 is GTSNPN and CDR2 is SVGIG in the germline V gene (reference sequence). DNA of the CDR3: TGTGCCTGGAGTGCATCTAATAACAATGAGCAGTTCTTC. This encodes CAWSASNNNEQFF. Full variable domain (remainder filled in from reference TRBV30 and TRBJ2-1): SQTIHQWPATLVQPVGSPLSLECTVEGTSNPNLYWYRQAAGRGLQLLFYSVGIGQISSEVPQNLSASRPQDRQFILSSKKLLLSDSGFYLCAWSASNNNEQFFGPGTRLTVL.

This clone has just one count. The rearrangement joins TRBV6-6 to TRBJ2-1; TRBD2 aligns across 11 bases. The CDR3 covers 16 residues. V trimming: 5 bases; J trimming: 7 bases; junction bases outside the gene matches: 10. Per germline, CDR1 MNHNY and CDR2 SVGAGI (reference sequence). The CDR3 loop is CASSRVSGRARNEQFF. The CDR3 nucleotides read TGTGCCAGCAGTCGAGTTAGCGGGAGGGCCCGGAATGAGCAGTTCTTC.

The chain combines TRBV19 with TRBJ2-5, with D perhaps TRBD2 (5 bases). Germline CDR1 is LNHDA and CDR2 is SQIVND (reference sequence). V was trimmed by 7 bases and J by 5 bases, leaving 14 bases between them. The CDR3 has 13 residues. The CDR3 sequence is CASTGSRVETQYF. DNA of the CDR3: TGTGCCAGTACGGGGTCGCGAGTGGAGACCCAGTACTTC.

This chain uses TRBV29-1 with TRBJ2-5; TRBD1 is a possible D gene (5 bases). The CDR3 contains 12 residues. The germline CDR1 and CDR2 sequences are SQVTM and ANQGSEA. V was cut by 3 bases and J by 5 bases, with 10 bases left in between. The CDR3 DNA is TGCAGCGTTGAGGGGCTGGTGGAGACCCAGTACTTC. Encoded protein: CSVEGLVETQYF.

The sample holds a few counts of this clone. The chain employs TRBV29-1 and TRBJ1-1; 7 nucleotides align to TRBD1. V gave up 4 bases and J gave up 2 bases; unmatched junction bases: 10. The CDR3 is made up of 15 amino acids. CDR1 is SQVTM, CDR2 ANQGSEA, per germline. As DNA, the CDR3 is TGCAGCGTTGGACAGGGACCCATTCGCAACACTGAAGCTTTCTTT. This gives the protein CSVGQGPIRNTEAFF.

V and J are TRBV19 and TRBJ1-1; D is unresolved. V was clipped by 7 bases and J by 1 base, with 19 bases between them. Germline CDR1 reads LNHDA; CDR2 reads SQIVND (reference sequence). This CDR3 contains 16 residues. The CDR3 protein is CASTHMSGKGNTEAFF. Written as DNA, the CDR3 is TGTGCCAGTACCCATATGAGCGGAAAGGGGAACACTGAAGCTTTCTTT.

CDR3 region: CAWSTGKTQYF. CDR3 bases: TGTGCCTGGAGCACAGGGAAAACGCAGTATTTT. V usage is TRBV30 and J usage is TRBJ2-3, with D maybe TRBD1 (6 bases). Germline CDR1 and CDR2: GTSNPN and SVGIG (reference sequence). The CDR3 extends over 11 amino acids. V gave up 3 bases and J gave up 9 bases, with 10 bases separating them.

The V gene is TRBV4-2, the J gene TRBJ2-2; D call uncertain. V dropped 3 bases and J dropped 5 bases, with 10 bases sitting between them. The length of the CDR3 is 14 residues. CDR1 is LGHNA, CDR2 YNFKEQ, per germline. CDR3 region: CASSHPARTGELFF. CDR3 in DNA: TGTGCCAGCAGCCACCCAGCCCGTACCGGGGAGCTGTTTTTT.

J is TRBJ1-3 and V is TRBV7-6; D unclear. Germline V gene lookup returns CDR1 SGHVS and CDR2 FNYEAQ. V lost 4 bases, J lost 0 bases, and 10 bases lay in between. CDR3 length equals 15 residues. CDR3: CASSSGPHSGNTIYF. The CDR3 DNA follows: TGTGCCAGCAGCTCCGGCCCTCACTCTGGAAACACCATATATTTT.

The J gene is TRBJ1-2, the V gene TRBV19; D perhaps matches TRBD1 (5 bases). The CDR3 sequence is 12 residues long. With 11 bases removed from V and 6 bases from J, the gap between germline ends came to 16 bases. Germline V gene sequence: CDR1 LNHDA, CDR2 SQIVND (reference sequence). As DNA, the CDR3 is TGTGCCTCCCTCGGGGGGGGAGATGGCTACACCTTC. Amino acid sequence: CASLGGGDGYTF.

The chain couples TRBV4-1 to TRBJ2-1, with a weak D call TRBD2 (6 bases). Germline lookup yields CDR1 MGHRA and CDR2 YSYEKL. There are 13 residues in the CDR3. The V end was cut by 0 bases, the J end by 8 bases, with 8 bases between. The CDR3 protein is CASSQDWGDEQFF. CDR3 DNA: TGCGCCAGCAGCCAAGATTGGGGGGATGAGCAGTTCTTC.

The chain couples TRBV7-9 to TRBJ2-2; TRBD1 matches at 9 bases. CDR1 and CDR2 from the germline V gene are SEHNR and FQNEAQ (reference sequence). Trimming cost V 5 bases and J 5 bases; bases outside gene matches: 12. The length of the CDR3 is 17 residues. In DNA, the CDR3 is TGTGCCAGCAGCATCGACAGGGGGTTCCAGGGTACCGGGGAGCTGTTTTTT. Amino acids: CASSIDRGFQGTGELFF.